The clone carrying this T cell receptor beta chain was picked up a small number of times. As yet, its antigen is unknown. Germline V lookup: CDR1 SEHNR, CDR2 FQNEAQ (reference sequence). This CDR3 comprises 19 residues. The trim removed 5 bases at V and 7 bases at J, leaving 23 bases unmatched. The data derive from a study of T cell repertoires in cytomegalovirus infection. MiXCR, run by TCRdb on the reads, gives a single entry per CDR3 protein. The table includes some 920,000 distinct CDR3 sequences, roughly 30% detected once. Broader study findings: Carriage of CMV together with the relevant HLA was identifiable through cumulative public TCR beta family frequency. In two of eight donors, the top clonotype was HLA-C-restricted CMV-specific.

This TCR came from a human donor in good health (CMV status not recorded). Some clones in this sample may be carry-over from other donors' samples. The specimen comprised cultured CD8+ T cells from PBMCs, sampled from culture after CMV antigen stimulation. The chain carries TRBV7-9 and TRBJ2-5, with TRBD1 identical over 9 bases. The CDR3 sequence is CASSPRGGTGMREGRTQYF. The CDR3 coding sequence is TGTGCCAGCAGCCCCCGAGGGGGGACAGGGATGAGAGAAGGTCGGACCCAGTACTTC.